The next 17 T cell receptor beta chains were all read from a single sample in a study of cytomegalovirus exposure and HLA in healthy donors. Vbeta (60) and Jbeta (13) primers were used in the PCR. Sequenced by immunoSEQ multiplex PCR; TCRdb stores in-frame clones only, minus some. The table shows approximately 200,000 clones, with 70% to 85% occurring only once. Sequencing input: PBMCs. The receptors were sampled from a woman aged 25 to 39 in good health and CMV-seropositive.

The rearrangement uses TRBV6-5 and TRBJ1-1, with D unclear. The germline V gene encodes CDR1 MNHEY and CDR2 SVGAGI. Trimming removed 7 bases from V and 5 bases from J, with 8 bases in between. The length of the CDR3 is 11 residues. The CDR3 DNA sequence: TGTGCCAGCACCCGAGGGACTGAAGCTTTCTTT. Amino acids: CASTRGTEAFF.

The rearrangement uses TRBV18 and TRBJ2-6; D gene uncertain. This CDR3 is 16 amino acids long. The germline V gene encodes CDR1 KGHSH and CDR2 LQKENI. Trimming shortened V by 6 bases and J by 0 bases, and 12 bases separated the two germline ends. Here the CDR3 DNA reads TGTGCCAGCTCTATACAGTCTTACTCTGGGGCCAACGTCCTGACTTTC. This codes for CASSIQSYSGANVLTF.

V is TRBV27 and J is TRBJ1-5; 10 bases are shared with TRBD1. The CDR3 extends over 16 amino acids. V lost 6 bases and J lost 2; bases outside the gene matches: 7. CDR1 and CDR2 (germline): MNHEY, SMNVEV (reference sequence). CDR3 DNA sequence: TGTGCCAGCAGGGGGACAGGGGACCCGCGCAATCAGCCCCAGCATTTT. Protein: CASRGTGDPRNQPQHF.

The chain has TRBV5-1 and TRBJ1-1; 8 bases match TRBD1. Germline V gene sequence: CDR1 SGHRS, CDR2 YFSETQ. This CDR3 is 14 amino acids long. Trimming removed 4 bases from V and 5 bases from J; junction bases left unmatched: 7. CDR3 nucleotide sequence: TGCGCCAGCAGCGGGGTGACAGGGGAAACTGAAGCTTTCTTT. It encodes CASSGVTGETEAFF.

V and J are TRBV2 and TRBJ2-5; a possible D gene is TRBD1 (6 bases). The CDR3 is 15 amino acids. The V and J ends lost 3 bases and 1 base respectively, with 12 bases between them. Per germline, CDR1 SNHLY and CDR2 FYNNEI. The chain's CDR3 is CASSEFDRPQETQYF. The CDR3 DNA follows: TGTGCCAGCAGTGAGTTCGACAGGCCCCAAGAGACCCAGTACTTC.

The chain is built from TRBV15 and TRBJ1-1, with a weak D call TRBD1 (6 bases). The germline V gene encodes CDR1 LNHNV and CDR2 YYDKDF (reference sequence). V lost 1 base to trimming and J lost 2 bases, with 8 bases between them. The length of the CDR3 is 14 residues. CDR3 DNA sequence: TGTGCCACCAGCAGAGTCAGGGGAAACACTGAAGCTTTCTTT. Its translation is CATSRVRGNTEAFF. Complete variable domain (other parts from reference TRBV15 and TRBJ1-1): DAMVIQNPRYQVTQFGKPVTLSCSQTLNHNVMYWYQQKSSQAPKLLFHYYDKDFNNEADTPDNFQSRRPNTSFCFLDIRSPGLGDTAMYLCATSRVRGNTEAFFGQGTRLTVV.

This chain uses TRBV19 with TRBJ1-5; 7 bases agree with TRBD1. This CDR3 is 13 amino acids long. Germline V gives CDR1 LNHDA, CDR2 SQIVND (reference sequence). The trim removed 6 bases at V and 4 bases at J, leaving 3 bases unmatched. The CDR3 here is CASSGTVNQPQHF. CDR3 nucleotides: TGTGCCAGTAGCGGGACAGTTAATCAGCCCCAGCATTTT.

This clone was counted between two and nine times. The J gene is TRBJ2-1, the V gene TRBV7-9; 10 nucleotides agree with TRBD2. The CDR3 is 15 residues long. The V gene end was trimmed by 3 bases and the J gene end by 9 bases; junction bases not matched to a gene: 8. Germline V gene data show CDR1 as SEHNR and CDR2 as FQNEAQ (reference sequence). CDR3 sequence: CASSFLAGVGTEQFF. CDR3 nucleotides: TGTGCCAGCAGCTTCCTAGCGGGAGTAGGCACTGAGCAGTTCTTC.

The chain joins TRBV4-3 to TRBJ2-3; D is possibly TRBD2 (5 bases). CDR1 and CDR2 (germline): LGHNA, YSLEER. The length of the CDR3 is 14 residues. V lost 0 bases and J 6 bases, leaving 10 bases between the germline ends. The CDR3 DNA is TGCGCCAGCAGCCAAGACTCGGGGAGTGATACGCAGTATTTT. It specifies CASSQDSGSDTQYF.

V and J are TRBV29-1 and TRBJ2-7; 16 nucleotides agree with TRBD2. J was trimmed by 5 bases and V by 6 bases; bases with no gene match: 7. The CDR3 extends over 15 amino acids. The germline gives CDR1 SQVTM, CDR2 ANQGSEA. The CDR3 nucleotides read TGCAGCGTCAGGGGACTAGCGGGAGGGATCGACGAGCAGTACTTC. Residues: CSVRGLAGGIDEQYF.

V and J are TRBV7-2 and TRBJ2-1, with 7 bases that match TRBD2. This CDR3 has 13 amino acids. V was pared by 7 bases and J by 12 bases, with 12 bases of the junction left unmatched. The V gene's germline CDR1 is SGHTA and CDR2 FQGNSA. Here the CDR3 reads CASTQLASQVQFF. The DNA of the CDR3 is TGTGCCAGCACCCAACTAGCGTCCCAGGTGCAGTTCTTC.

CDR3 residues: CASSLARQLFGYTF. DNA of the CDR3: TGTGCCAGCAGCTTGGCCAGGCAGCTTTTCGGCTACACCTTC. The rearrangement links TRBV5-6 to TRBJ1-2; no definite D call. The CDR3 runs 14 residues. The V and J ends lost 0 bases and 8 bases respectively, with 14 bases between them. The germline V gene has CDR1 SGHDT and CDR2 YYEEEE.

This clone showed up just a few times. CDR3 sequence reads: CASSSGPDLSSYEQYF. The CDR3 bases are TGTGCCAGCAGCTCAGGGCCCGACCTTAGCTCCTACGAGCAGTACTTC. The genes are TRBV7-2 and TRBJ2-7; D possibly corresponds to TRBD1 (5 bases). CDR1 and CDR2 from the germline V gene are SGHTA and FQGNSA. The CDR3 has 16 amino acids. The V and J ends lost 4 bases and 0 bases respectively, with 16 bases between them.

The chain carries TRBV30 and TRBJ1-5; 8 bases line up with TRBD1. Germline CDR1 and CDR2: GTSNPN and SVGIG (reference sequence). This CDR3 region has 16 residues. J gave up 4 bases and V 2 bases, and 10 bases lay outside the gene matches. The CDR3 spells CAWSRPPGGGNQPQHF. For the CDR3, the DNA is TGTGCCTGGAGTCGTCCCCCAGGGGGCGGGAATCAGCCCCAGCATTTT. Based on the CDR3 plus reference TRBV30 and TRBJ1-5, the full variable domain is SQTIHQWPATLVQPVGSPLSLECTVEGTSNPNLYWYRQAAGRGLQLLFYSVGIGQISSEVPQNLSASRPQDRQFILSSKKLLLSDSGFYLCAWSRPPGGGNQPQHFGDGTRLSIL.

The chain uses TRBV10-3 and TRBJ1-1; 10 nucleotides agree with TRBD1. V lost 10 bases, J lost 0 bases, and 5 bases stayed unmatched. The CDR3 loop spans 14 amino acids. Germline V gene data show CDR1 as ENHRY and CDR2 as SYGVKD. CDR3 nucleotide sequence: TGTGCCACCGAGACAGGGGGCATGAACACTGAAGCTTTCTTT. Its protein is CATETGGMNTEAFF.

V usage is TRBV6-5 and J usage is TRBJ2-3; a possible D gene is TRBD2 (5 bases). The CDR3 runs to 15 residues. Per germline, CDR1 MNHEY and CDR2 SVGAGI. V lost 6 bases to trimming and J lost 1 base, with 14 bases between them. CDR3 protein: CASSKAEWGTDTQYF. The CDR3 nucleotides are TGTGCCAGCAGCAAAGCGGAGTGGGGCACAGATACGCAGTATTTT.

This chain joins TRBV29-1 and TRBJ2-5; D perhaps matches TRBD1 (5 bases). Near its end, the DNA agrees better with TRBJ2-7, so the J call may be wrong. The CDR3 totals 12 residues. CDR1 is SQVTM and CDR2 is ANQGSEA in the germline V gene. The CDR3 bases are TGCAGCGTTGATGCAGGGAAGTACGAGCAGTACTTC. Translated, it gives CSVDAGKYEQYF.